Below are 32 T cell receptor beta chains sequenced from a single sample in a study of shared clonotypes between healthy human individuals. Assay used: immunoSEQ multiplex PCR; TCRdb lists only in-frame clones, some missing. The sample lists 2 million to 3 million clones; approximately 93% were seen once. The sample taken for sequencing was naive CD4+ T cells from PBMCs. Described subset: CD45RA+ positively selected. The receptor set was obtained from a man aged 18-30 years in good health. Some clones in this sample may be carry-over from other donors' samples.

The genes are TRBV4-2 and TRBJ1-2; 7 positions agree with TRBD1. Trimming cost V 0 bases and J 5 bases; bases outside gene matches: 6. The CDR3 contains 15 residues. The germline V gene encodes CDR1 LGHNA and CDR2 YNFKEQ. CDR3 region: CASSQDRGTAYGYTF. Written as DNA, the CDR3 is TGTGCCAGCAGCCAAGATAGGGGGACAGCTTATGGCTACACCTTC.

This chain uses TRBV7-3 with TRBJ2-1, with 8 bases matching TRBD2. CDR1 is SGHTA, CDR2 FQGTGA, per germline. The CDR3 length is 16 residues. After removal of 2 bases from V and 0 bases from J, the junction contained 3 bases not matched to a gene. Here the CDR3 reads CASSLVGRASYNEQFF. Written as DNA, the CDR3 is TGTGCCAGCAGCTTAGTCGGGAGGGCCTCCTACAATGAGCAGTTCTTC.

The gene calls are TRBV9 and TRBJ1-2; D is uncertain. Deletions cut 3 bases from V and 5 bases from J, with 14 bases between. Germline CDR1 reads SGDLS; CDR2 reads YYNGEE. The CDR3 is 14 residues long. CDR3 nucleotides: TGTGCCAGCAGCGATCGAGAAATTGGGTATGGCTACACCTTC. Its protein is CASSDREIGYGYTF.

The chain has TRBV5-1 and TRBJ1-4, with D uncertain. Germline assignment: CDR1 SGHRS and CDR2 YFSETQ. The CDR3 totals 14 residues. V lost 4 bases, J lost 7 bases, and 14 bases lay in between. CDR3 in amino acids: CASSPDLVGEKLFF. In DNA form, the CDR3 reads TGCGCCAGCAGCCCGGACCTTGTAGGTGAAAAACTGTTTTTT.

This clone appeared once. The chain joins TRBV20-1 to TRBJ2-4; D is uncertain. The CDR3 contains 11 residues. V lost 6 bases, J lost 10 bases, and 13 bases lay in between. Germline V gene sequence: CDR1 DFQATT, CDR2 SNEGSKA (reference sequence). The CDR3 loop reads CSALDRAIQYF. In DNA form, the CDR3 reads TGCAGTGCCCTTGACCGAGCTATTCAGTACTTC.

This chain joins TRBV18 and TRBJ2-7; 10 nucleotides agree with TRBD1. This CDR3 is built from 15 residues. With V trimmed by 2 bases and J by 2 bases, 3 bases remained unmatched. Germline CDR1 KGHSH, CDR2 LQKENI. Here the CDR3 reads CASSPGDRGAYEQYF. CDR3 in DNA: TGTGCCAGCTCACCAGGGGACAGGGGAGCCTACGAGCAGTACTTC.

V gene TRBV5-1 combines with J gene TRBJ2-1; no clear D. Germline CDR1 is SGHRS and CDR2 is YFSETQ. This CDR3 is 13 amino acids long. V was cut by 2 bases and J by 3 bases, with 6 bases left in between. The CDR3 spells CASSFDGYNEQFF. As DNA, the CDR3 is TGCGCCAGCAGCTTTGACGGCTACAATGAGCAGTTCTTC. Full variable domain (remainder filled in from reference TRBV5-1 and TRBJ2-1): KAGVTQTPRYLIKTRGQQVTLSCSPISGHRSVSWYQQTPGQGLQFLFEYFSETQRNKGNFPGRFSGRQFSNSRSEMNVSTLELGDSALYLCASSFDGYNEQFFGPGTRLTVL.

V and J are TRBV5-1 and TRBJ2-5; D unclear. Germline V gene lookup returns CDR1 SGHRS and CDR2 YFSETQ. Between the trimmed V and J ends, which lost 1 base and 4 bases, there was a span of 14 bases. The CDR3 runs to 15 residues. CDR3: CASSLNPGAVETQYF. For the CDR3, the DNA is TGCGCCAGCAGCTTGAATCCCGGTGCTGTAGAGACCCAGTACTTC. Drawing the rest from reference TRBV5-1 and TRBJ2-5, the complete variable domain is KAGVTQTPRYLIKTRGQQVTLSCSPISGHRSVSWYQQTPGQGLQFLFEYFSETQRNKGNFPGRFSGRQFSNSRSEMNVSTLELGDSALYLCASSLNPGAVETQYFGPGTRLLVL.

This clone has a single count. The chain combines TRBV28 with TRBJ1-2; D is uncertain. The CDR3 runs 14 residues. The germline V and J ends were trimmed by 5 bases and 4 bases, with 14 bases remaining between them. Germline lookup yields CDR1 MDHEN and CDR2 SYDVKM. CDR3: CASSLPAPGYGYTF. The CDR3 DNA sequence: TGTGCCAGCAGTCTCCCTGCGCCTGGCTATGGCTACACCTTC.

The J gene is TRBJ2-1, the V gene TRBV11-2; D remains unclear. The CDR3 loop spans 12 amino acids. Trimming removed 5 bases from V and 5 bases from J, with 7 bases in between. CDR1 and CDR2 from the germline V gene are SGHAT and FQNNGV. CDR3 residues: CASSTVDNEQFF. The CDR3 DNA follows: TGTGCCAGCAGCACAGTGGACAATGAGCAGTTCTTC.

This rearrangement joins TRBV5-1 to TRBJ2-2; D might be TRBD2 (6 bases). The CDR3 length is 13 residues. Germline V gene data show CDR1 as SGHRS and CDR2 as YFSETQ. V was clipped by 5 bases and J by 5 bases, with 10 bases between them. The CDR3 spells CASRPGETGELFF. CDR3 coding DNA: TGCGCCAGCAGGCCGGGGGAAACCGGGGAGCTGTTTTTT.

This chain links TRBV28 with TRBJ1-2; D is uncertain. The germline V and J ends were trimmed by 3 bases and 7 bases, with 9 bases remaining between them. The CDR3 runs 12 residues. Germline loops: CDR1 MDHEN, CDR2 SYDVKM. CDR3 sequence (DNA): TGTGCCAGCAGTTTTAAGGTTTTTGGCTACACCTTC. Translated: CASSFKVFGYTF.

The rearrangement uses TRBV28 and TRBJ1-1; 7 nucleotides line up with TRBD1. The V and J ends lost 5 bases and 3 bases, in that order; junction bases with no gene match: 12. The CDR3 spans 16 residues. CDR1 is MDHEN, CDR2 SYDVKM, per germline. CDR3 in DNA: TGTGCCAGCAGTGCTCCCCGAGGGGGCCCGGACACTGAAGCTTTCTTT. Its protein is CASSAPRGGPDTEAFF.

V is TRBV7-9 and J is TRBJ2-5; 9 nucleotides agree with TRBD2. J gave up 5 bases and V 5 bases, and 9 bases lay outside the gene matches. The CDR3 consists of 15 residues. Germline V gives CDR1 SEHNR, CDR2 FQNEAQ (reference sequence). The CDR3 spells CASSETSGGGETQYF. CDR3 DNA sequence: TGTGCCAGCAGCGAGACTAGCGGAGGTGGGGAGACCCAGTACTTC.

This clone was recorded only once. In nucleotides, the CDR3 is TGCGCCAGCAGCCAAGAGCCACGGGGCGCGGGGGGCTACACCTTC. It yields the protein CASSQEPRGAGGYTF. The chain combines TRBV4-1 with TRBJ1-2; weak D call: TRBD1 (5 bases). CDR3 length equals 15 residues. In germline, CDR1 is MGHRA, CDR2 YSYEKL. Trimming stripped 0 bases from V and 8 bases from J, with 16 bases between.

This sequence joins TRBV5-1 and TRBJ2-2, with TRBD2 matching 8 bases. From germline, CDR1 is SGHRS and CDR2 YFSETQ. V trimming: 1 base; J trimming: 6 bases; junction bases outside the gene matches: 11. This CDR3 has 17 amino acids. The CDR3: CASSLPPGGGLSGELFF. The CDR3 DNA sequence: TGCGCCAGCAGCTTGCCCCCGGGGGGGGGATTATCCGGGGAGCTGTTTTTT.

V gene TRBV5-6 combines with J gene TRBJ2-5; the D gene is possibly TRBD2 (6 bases). In germline, CDR1 is SGHDT, CDR2 YYEEEE. The V end lost 2 bases, the J end lost 4 bases, and 15 bases lay between the germline ends. This CDR3 contains 15 residues. The chain's CDR3 is CASSLPGRRGETQYF. CDR3 in DNA: TGTGCCAGCAGCTTACCGGGACGGCGGGGAGAGACCCAGTACTTC.

The chain is built from TRBV4-1 and TRBJ2-3; D ambiguous. The V end was cut by 0 bases, the J end by 6 bases, with 13 bases between. Germline CDR1 MGHRA, CDR2 YSYEKL. The CDR3 totals 15 residues. Here the CDR3 DNA reads TGCGCCAGCAGCCAAGAAGGCGCTACGTGGGATACGCAGTATTTT. It yields the protein CASSQEGATWDTQYF.

This clone occurred once. The V call is TRBV6-5, the J call TRBJ1-2; a weak D match, TRBD1 (6 bases). Germline values: CDR1 MNHEY, CDR2 SVGAGI. V was pared by 7 bases and J by 9 bases, with 15 bases between. The CDR3 loop spans 12 amino acids. This CDR3 is CASTLRGASYTF. CDR3 bases: TGTGCCAGCACCTTACGGGGGGCGAGCTACACCTTC.

Here the CDR3 DNA reads TGTGCCAGCAGCCCAGGAGGGGCTGAGCAGTTCTTC. Protein sequence: CASSPGGAEQFF. This sequence joins TRBV7-3 and TRBJ2-1; D is perhaps TRBD2 (6 bases). CDR1 and CDR2 from the germline V gene are SGHTA and FQGTGA. V gave up 5 bases and J gave up 9 bases, with 11 bases separating them. This CDR3 is built from 12 residues. Drawing the rest from reference TRBV7-3 and TRBJ2-1, the complete variable domain is GAGVSQTPSNKVTEKGKYVELRCDPISGHTALYWYRQSLGQGPEFLIYFQGTGAADDSGLPNDRFFAVRPEGSVSTLKIQRTERGDSAVYLCASSPGGAEQFFGPGTRLTVL.

This chain connects TRBV7-2 to TRBJ1-2, with TRBD1 as a possible D gene (6 bases). The CDR3 extends over 15 amino acids. The V end was cut by 5 bases, the J end by 7 bases, with 20 bases between. Germline CDR1 reads SGHTA; CDR2 reads FQGNSA. For the CDR3, the DNA is TGTGCCAGCAGCCTGAACCCGACAGGCTTCTTTGGCTACACCTTC. Translation gives CASSLNPTGFFGYTF.

The chain joins TRBV6-1 to TRBJ2-5; possibly TRBD1 or TRBD2 for D (5 bases each). The CDR3 consists of 15 residues. Looked up from germline, CDR1 is MNHNS and CDR2 is SASEGT. V gave up 4 bases and J gave up 1 base, with 13 bases separating them. CDR3 in amino acids: CASSVRDGFQETQYF. The CDR3 nucleotides are TGTGCCAGCAGTGTGAGGGACGGATTCCAAGAGACCCAGTACTTC.

The chain combines TRBV10-1 with TRBJ1-1, with D perhaps matching TRBD1 (5 bases). Trimming pared 2 bases from V and 4 bases from J, leaving 8 bases between. Looked up from germline, CDR1 is WNHNN and CDR2 is SYGVQD (reference sequence). The CDR3 has 13 amino acids. Here the CDR3 reads CASSEAGRTEAFF. The CDR3 DNA sequence: TGCGCCAGCAGTGAGGCAGGGCGCACTGAAGCTTTCTTT.

On this clone: An end of the junction differs from the germline gene, which may be a read error. V usage is TRBV28 and J usage is TRBJ2-7; D not resolved. The CDR3 has 11 amino acids. The germline gives CDR1 MDHEN, CDR2 SYDVKM. The CDR3 sequence is CASSPTVGMNF. CDR3 sequence (DNA): TGTGCCAGCAGCCCGACCGTAGGAATGAACTTC.

The chain couples TRBV7-9 to TRBJ2-7; 8 nucleotides match TRBD2. The CDR3 spans 19 residues. CDR1 is SEHNR and CDR2 is FQNEAQ in the germline V gene (reference sequence). Unmatched junction bases numbered 18, after V lost 4 bases and J lost 1 base. This chain's CDR3 is CASSSWGGTSDGISYEQYF. In DNA, the CDR3 is TGTGCCAGCAGCTCGTGGGGCGGGACTAGTGATGGTATATCCTACGAGCAGTACTTC. The whole variable domain, filled in from reference TRBV7-9 and TRBJ2-7, reads DTGVSQNPRHKITKRGQNVTFRCDPISEHNRLYWYRQTLGQGPEFLTYFQNEAQLEKSRLLSDRFSAERPKGSFSTLEIQRTEQGDSAMYLCASSSWGGTSDGISYEQYFGPGTRLTVT.

This chain links TRBV5-1 with TRBJ2-2; TRBD2 agrees at 8 bases. The CDR3 has 18 residues. Per the germline V gene, CDR1 is SGHRS and CDR2 is YFSETQ. V trimming: 4 bases; J trimming: 4 bases; junction bases outside the gene matches: 15. The CDR3 DNA follows: TGCGCCAGCAGCCCCCGGGAGGGACATGTTCGTGGCACCGGGGAGCTGTTTTTT. Residues: CASSPREGHVRGTGELFF.

The rearrangement uses TRBV6-6 and TRBJ1-3, with D hard to call. Germline CDR1 and CDR2: MNHNY and SVGAGI (reference sequence). The CDR3 consists of 16 residues. Trimming took off 2 bases at V and 2 bases at J, with 13 bases between the two ends. The CDR3 nucleotides read TGTGCCAGCAGTTACGAGTCCCGGGTCCCTGGAAACACCATATATTTT. Protein sequence: CASSYESRVPGNTIYF.

The V call is TRBV27, the J call TRBJ2-5, with TRBD2 matching over 11 bases. This CDR3 has 16 amino acids. Germline V lookup: CDR1 MNHEY, CDR2 SMNVEV (reference sequence). V lost 6 bases and J lost 4; bases outside the gene matches: 10. The CDR3 coding sequence is TGTGCCAGCAGCTCCAGGGTAGCGGGAGGGGGAGAGACCCAGTACTTC. Protein sequence: CASSSRVAGGGETQYF.

V gene TRBV5-8 combines with J gene TRBJ1-1; the match to TRBD1 covers 9 bases. Unmatched junction bases numbered 13, after V lost 1 base and J lost 6 bases. The CDR3 extends over 17 amino acids. In germline, CDR1 is SGHTS, CDR2 YDEGEE. In DNA, the CDR3 is TGTGCCAGCAGCTTGTGGGGGGGGACAGGGAAAACATCTGAAGCTTTCTTT. Residues: CASSLWGGTGKTSEAFF.

This sequence joins TRBV4-2 and TRBJ2-7, with 11 bases lining up with TRBD2. There are 16 residues in the CDR3. Per the germline V gene, CDR1 is LGHNA and CDR2 is YNFKEQ. V trimming: 1 base; J trimming: 3 bases; junction bases outside the gene matches: 5. The CDR3, as DNA: TGTGCCAGCAGCCAAGTAGCGGGAGGGGTCAGCTACGAGCAGTACTTC. Its translation: CASSQVAGGVSYEQYF.

This clone occurred once. The J gene is TRBJ2-3, the V gene TRBV4-2; 10 bases agree with TRBD2. V shed 4 bases, J shed 1 base, and the junction held 8 bases outside the gene matches. The CDR3 sequence is 17 residues long. Germline V gene data show CDR1 as LGHNA and CDR2 as YNFKEQ. The CDR3: CASSPRTSGKGTDTQYF. CDR3 DNA: TGTGCCAGCAGCCCGCGGACTAGCGGTAAGGGCACAGATACGCAGTATTTT.

The CDR3 nucleotides are TGTGCCAGCAGCCCCCGGCGGGAGGGTGGGGAGACCCAGTACTTC. Protein: CASSPRREGGETQYF. This chain connects TRBV7-9 to TRBJ2-5; 9 bases fit TRBD2. The CDR3 is 15 residues long. In germline, CDR1 is SEHNR, CDR2 FQNEAQ (reference sequence). J was trimmed by 5 bases and V by 5 bases; bases with no gene match: 9.